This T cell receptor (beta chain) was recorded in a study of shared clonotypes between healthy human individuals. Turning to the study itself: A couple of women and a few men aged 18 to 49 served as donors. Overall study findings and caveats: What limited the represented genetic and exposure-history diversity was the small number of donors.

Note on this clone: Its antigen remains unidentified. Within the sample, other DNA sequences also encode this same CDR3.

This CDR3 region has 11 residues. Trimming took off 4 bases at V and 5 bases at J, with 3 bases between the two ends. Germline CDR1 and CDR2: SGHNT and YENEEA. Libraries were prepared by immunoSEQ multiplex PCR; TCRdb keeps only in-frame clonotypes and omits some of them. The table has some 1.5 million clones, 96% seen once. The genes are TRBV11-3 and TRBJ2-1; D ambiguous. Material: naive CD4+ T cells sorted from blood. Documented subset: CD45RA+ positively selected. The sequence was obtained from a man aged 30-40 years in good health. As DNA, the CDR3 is TGTGCCAGCAGCTCTAACAATGAGCAGTTCTTC. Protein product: CASSSNNEQFF.